The clone carrying this T cell receptor (beta chain) turned up a few times. What it recognizes is unknown. Germline V gene lookup returns CDR1 LNHDA and CDR2 SQIVND (reference sequence). The ends were cut back, 6 bases at V and 0 bases at J, with 20 bases in the middle. There are 17 residues in the CDR3. This record comes from a study of Graves' ophthalmopathy and Graves' hyperthyroidism. Study at large: No treatment had been given when peripheral blood was collected at initial diagnosis. Study-wide results and limits: As the model predicted ophthalmopathy progression, it achieved a sensitivity of around 70% and a specificity of 72.22%.

Excluded: other autoimmune disease, uncontrolled infection, pregnancy or lactation. For repertoire sequencing, the TCR beta CDR3 regions were amplified from RNA transcripts. The first-round RT-PCR employed HTBI primers together with the Qiagen OneStep RT-PCR kit. A multiplex PCR was then performed as the second round. MiXCR was run by TCRdb on the multiplex PCR reads, yielding one entry per CDR3 protein. The profile covers about 390,000 distinct CDR3 sequences, with 17% appearing a single time and 2.4% taken by the ten largest. The sequenced material came from peripheral blood. The genes are TRBV19 and TRBJ1-1; tentative D call: TRBD1 (6 bases). The receptor's source is an adult woman with stable Graves' hyperthyroidism. The CDR3 spells CASSKLQGAPMNTEAFF. The CDR3 bases are TGTGCCAGTAGCAAACTACAGGGAGCACCAATGAACACTGAAGCTTTCTTT.